One and the same sample provided the 29 T cell receptor beta chains below, sequenced in a study of cytomegalovirus exposure and HLA in healthy donors. 13 Jbeta primers and 60 Vbeta primers were used for the PCR. Some clones are missing from TCRdb's copy, which holds only in-frame ones; the method was immunoSEQ multiplex PCR. The sample includes about 77,000 clones. Sequenced material: PBMCs. All receptors derive from a man aged 45 to 65 in good health and CMV-seropositive.

This sequence joins TRBV10-1 and TRBJ2-1; TRBD2 matches at 7 bases. The CDR3 totals 14 residues. V was pared by 8 bases and J by 0 bases, with 4 bases of the junction left unmatched. CDR1 and CDR2 (germline): WNHNN, SYGVQD (reference sequence). This CDR3 reads CASGGGFSYNEQFF. In DNA, the CDR3 is TGCGCCAGCGGGGGGGGGTTCTCCTACAATGAGCAGTTCTTC.

Of note for this clone: Other DNA sequences from this sample encode an identical CDR3 as well. The chain has TRBV19 and TRBJ2-3; TRBD2 matches 7 bases. The CDR3 runs 18 residues. CDR1 is LNHDA, CDR2 SQIVND, per germline (reference sequence). CDR3 loop: CARSKLEGLAVSTDTQYF. The DNA of the CDR3 is TGTGCACGCAGCAAGTTGGAGGGTCTAGCGGTTAGCACAGATACGCAGTATTTT.

The genes are TRBV6-1 and TRBJ1-1, with a possible D match to TRBD1 (6 bases). The CDR3 contains 13 residues. Germline V lookup: CDR1 MNHNS, CDR2 SASEGT. V was trimmed by 10 bases and J by 4 bases, leaving 16 bases between them. The CDR3 nucleotides read TGTGCCACCGGGCGGGGGGCTGCCACTGAAGCTTTCTTT. Translating it yields CATGRGAATEAFF.

The chain has TRBV10-3 and TRBJ1-5; the match to TRBD1 covers 9 bases. The junction had 6 bases not matched to a gene; V was cut back by 3 bases and J by 0 bases. The CDR3 covers 17 residues. CDR1 and CDR2 from the germline V gene are ENHRY and SYGVKD. CDR3 sequence reads: CAISDGTGSHSNQPQHF. In nucleotides, the CDR3 is TGTGCCATCAGTGATGGGACAGGGAGTCATAGCAATCAGCCCCAGCATTTT.

V and J are TRBV10-2 and TRBJ1-1; D is undetermined. Germline CDR1 WSHSY, CDR2 SAAADI. CDR3 size: 11 residues. The V gene lost 3 bases and the J gene lost 8 bases, with 7 bases spanning the gap. The CDR3 DNA reads as TGCGCCAGCAGTGATCTGTTAGAAGCTTTCTTT. This encodes CASSDLLEAFF.

The gene calls are TRBV5-1 and TRBJ1-5; D remains unclear. CDR1 and CDR2 from the germline V gene are SGHRS and YFSETQ. V was clipped by 2 bases and J by 5 bases, with 8 bases between them. This CDR3 contains 13 residues. The DNA for the CDR3 is TGCGCCAGCAGCTTAGATGTAGATCAGCCCCAGCATTTT. Its protein product is CASSLDVDQPQHF.

The chain employs TRBV5-6 and TRBJ1-2, with D unclear. Germline values: CDR1 SGHDT, CDR2 YYEEEE. V lost 3 bases and J lost 6, with 12 bases in between. The CDR3 runs to 13 residues. DNA for the CDR3: TGTGCCAGCAGCTACGGGAGGGAGGATGGCTACACCTTC. It encodes CASSYGREDGYTF.

The V and J genes are TRBV15 and TRBJ2-1, with D perhaps matching TRBD2 (5 bases). V was cut by 1 base and J by 3 bases, with 16 bases left in between. This CDR3 has 17 residues. The germline CDR1 and CDR2 sequences are LNHNV and YYDKDF (reference sequence). The CDR3 loop reads CATSRGSGLGFYNEQFF. The DNA for the CDR3 is TGTGCCACCAGCAGAGGGTCGGGGTTGGGGTTCTACAATGAGCAGTTCTTC.

The J gene is TRBJ2-1, the V gene TRBV7-9, with 8 bases lining up with TRBD1. Per the germline V gene, CDR1 is SEHNR and CDR2 is FQNEAQ (reference sequence). The CDR3 length is 15 residues. V lost 2 bases, J lost 7 bases, and 7 bases stayed unmatched. CDR3: CASSLLQGAENEQFF. DNA for the CDR3: TGTGCCAGCAGCTTATTGCAGGGGGCTGAAAATGAGCAGTTCTTC.

The chain employs TRBV15 and TRBJ1-2, with 8 bases that match TRBD1. CDR1 and CDR2 (germline): LNHNV, YYDKDF (reference sequence). The CDR3 runs 15 residues. After removal of 4 bases from V and 6 bases from J, the junction contained 10 bases not matched to a gene. The CDR3 coding sequence is TGTGCCACCAGCAATTCTGCGACAGGGGAGGATGGCTACACCTTC. Translating gives CATSNSATGEDGYTF.

This rearrangement joins TRBV5-1 to TRBJ2-2; possibly TRBD1 for D (6 bases). The V gene lost 0 bases and the J gene lost 2 bases, with 11 bases spanning the gap. This CDR3 region has 16 residues. Germline-derived CDR1 and CDR2 are SGHRS and YFSETQ. DNA for the CDR3: TGCGCCAGCAGCTTGGGGGCAGGGGCCAACACCGGGGAGCTGTTTTTT. Its translation: CASSLGAGANTGELFF.

The chain couples TRBV2 to TRBJ1-6, with 10 nucleotides matching TRBD1. This CDR3 region has 16 residues. Per the germline V gene, CDR1 is SNHLY and CDR2 is FYNNEI. Trimming removed 7 bases from V and 7 bases from J; junction bases left unmatched: 10. CDR3 coding DNA: TGTGCCAGCAACGGACAGGGGGGGAGAGGAAATTCACCCCTCCACTTT. This gives the protein CASNGQGGRGNSPLHF.

J is TRBJ1-1 and V is TRBV28; D might be TRBD1 (6 bases). This CDR3 is built from 12 residues. V was cut by 5 bases and J by 4 bases, with 8 bases left in between. The germline gives CDR1 MDHEN, CDR2 SYDVKM. The CDR3 coding sequence is TGTGCCAGCAGTCCAGGGGCCACTGAAGCTTTCTTT. Translation: CASSPGATEAFF. Based on the CDR3 plus reference TRBV28 and TRBJ1-1, the full variable domain is DVKVTQSSRYLVKRTGEKVFLECVQDMDHENMFWYRQDPGLGLRLIYFSYDVKMKEKGDIPEGYSVSREKKERFSLILESASTNQTSMYLCASSPGATEAFFGQGTRLTVV.

A note on this clone: Other DNA variants within this sample encode the same CDR3. The genes are TRBV10-3 and TRBJ1-5; D gene ambiguous. CDR3 length equals 14 residues. The germline gives CDR1 ENHRY, CDR2 SYGVKD. V gave up 0 bases and J gave up 4 bases, with 7 bases separating them. The CDR3 DNA sequence: TGTGCCATCAGTGAGTCTGGAGGGAATCAGCCCCAGCATTTT. Its translation is CAISESGGNQPQHF.

The CDR3 DNA reads as TGTGCCAGCAGGCTTGGGGGGGCCACTGAAGCTTTCTTT. It encodes CASRLGGATEAFF. This chain joins TRBV6-6 and TRBJ1-1, with D possibly matching TRBD1 (6 bases). The CDR3 extends over 13 amino acids. Germline V gene sequence: CDR1 MNHNY, CDR2 SVGAGI (reference sequence). The V gene lost 6 bases and the J gene lost 4 bases, with 12 bases spanning the gap.

This sequence joins TRBV28 and TRBJ2-7, with 7 bases aligning to TRBD2. This CDR3 contains 14 residues. With 5 bases clipped from V and 2 bases from J, the junction kept 6 bases outside the gene matches. The germline gives CDR1 MDHEN, CDR2 SYDVKM. The CDR3 reads CASSRGGPPYEQYV. CDR3 DNA: TGTGCCAGCAGTAGGGGAGGGCCGCCCTACGAGCAGTACGTC.

The chain employs TRBV9 and TRBJ2-1; D remains ambiguous. Germline values: CDR1 SGDLS, CDR2 YYNGEE. Trimming removed 0 bases at V and 9 bases at J, with 4 bases between. The CDR3 length is 11 residues. CDR3 sequence (DNA): TGTGCCAGCAGCGTAGCGGGTGAGCAGTTCTTC. Translating gives CASSVAGEQFF.

J is TRBJ2-7 and V is TRBV13, with D possibly matching TRBD1 (5 bases). V was trimmed by 5 bases and J by 0 bases, leaving 11 bases between them. The CDR3 runs to 14 residues. CDR1 and CDR2 from the germline V gene are PRHDT and FYEKMQ (reference sequence). For the CDR3, the DNA is TGTGCCAGCAGCCCAGGGCCCGTCTCCTACGAGCAGTACTTC. Amino acids: CASSPGPVSYEQYF.

The gene calls are TRBV6-6 and TRBJ1-1; tentatively, D is TRBD1 (5 bases). This CDR3 spans 14 amino acids. Germline V CDR1 and CDR2: MNHNY, SVGAGI (reference sequence). The germline V and J ends were trimmed by 2 bases and 0 bases, with 7 bases remaining between them. The CDR3 loop reads CASSYPGMNTEAFF. The CDR3 DNA follows: TGTGCCAGCAGTTACCCAGGGATGAACACTGAAGCTTTCTTT.

V gene TRBV19 combines with J gene TRBJ2-3; 8 bases line up with TRBD2. Trimming cost V 4 bases and J 3 bases; bases outside gene matches: 9. This CDR3 spans 16 amino acids. Per germline, CDR1 LNHDA and CDR2 SQIVND (reference sequence). The CDR3 reads CASSKASGPATDTQYF. The CDR3 coding sequence is TGTGCCAGTAGTAAGGCTAGCGGGCCCGCGACAGATACGCAGTATTTT.

J is TRBJ2-1 and V is TRBV7-9, with 12 bases lining up with TRBD2. CDR1 SEHNR and CDR2 FQNEAQ come from the germline V gene (reference sequence). The CDR3 loop spans 14 amino acids. V shed 5 bases and J 7 bases; nucleotides not matched to a gene: 3. The CDR3 is CASSRLAGANEQFF. Here the CDR3 DNA reads TGTGCCAGCAGCCGACTAGCGGGGGCGAATGAGCAGTTCTTC. Together with reference TRBV7-9 and TRBJ2-1, the CDR3 gives the full variable domain: DTGVSQNPRHKITKRGQNVTFRCDPISEHNRLYWYRQTLGQGPEFLTYFQNEAQLEKSRLLSDRFSAERPKGSFSTLEIQRTEQGDSAMYLCASSRLAGANEQFFGPGTRLTVL.

The genes are TRBV12-5 and TRBJ1-5; TRBD1 matches 7 bases. Germline CDR1 reads LGHNT; CDR2 reads FRNRAP. V shed 0 bases and J 0 bases; nucleotides not matched to a gene: 14. CDR3 length equals 20 residues. CDR3: CASGLVLWGRGTYSNQPQHF. DNA of the CDR3: TGTGCTAGTGGTTTGGTTTTATGGGGCAGGGGGACCTATAGCAATCAGCCCCAGCATTTT.

The chain carries TRBV7-9 and TRBJ1-1, with D unclear. The germline V and J ends were trimmed by 1 base and 8 bases, with 8 bases remaining between them. The germline V gene encodes CDR1 SEHNR and CDR2 FQNEAQ (reference sequence). The CDR3 totals 12 residues. CDR3 nucleotides: TGTGCCAGCAGCTTAGGCGCGCTGGAAGCTTTCTTT. Its protein product is CASSLGALEAFF.

The chain links TRBV11-2 to TRBJ1-4; TRBD1 agrees at 8 bases. The CDR3 loop spans 15 amino acids. V lost 4 bases and J lost 5; bases outside the gene matches: 6. Germline V gives CDR1 SGHAT, CDR2 FQNNGV. The CDR3 protein is CASSSPDRGNEKLFF. The CDR3 DNA follows: TGTGCCAGCAGCTCGCCAGACAGGGGAAATGAAAAACTGTTTTTT.

The V gene is TRBV27, the J gene TRBJ2-3, with 7 bases fitting TRBD1. The germline gives CDR1 MNHEY, CDR2 SMNVEV (reference sequence). The CDR3 loop spans 17 amino acids. Germline trimming cut 6 bases from V and 8 bases from J; bases unmatched to any gene: 20. CDR3 sequence reads: CASSGKNRGNRTGTQYF. CDR3 in DNA: TGTGCCAGCAGCGGGAAAAACAGGGGCAATAGGACGGGTACGCAGTATTTT.

V usage is TRBV11-2 and J usage is TRBJ2-1; a weak D match, TRBD1 (6 bases). CDR3 length: 15 residues. Germline V gene data show CDR1 as SGHAT and CDR2 as FQNNGV. V was cut by 0 bases and J by 2 bases, with 8 bases left in between. This chain's CDR3 is CASSLDEGAYNEQFF. CDR3 in DNA: TGTGCCAGCAGCTTAGACGAGGGGGCCTACAATGAGCAGTTCTTC.

The J gene is TRBJ2-2, the V gene TRBV6-4; 7 positions match TRBD2. This CDR3 is built from 14 residues. V lost 5 bases, J lost 4 bases, and 4 bases stayed unmatched. Germline-derived CDR1 and CDR2 are MRHNA and SNTAGT. CDR3 bases: TGTGCCAGCAGTATCGCGGGAGCCACCGGGGAGCTGTTTTTT. Translation gives CASSIAGATGELFF.

This chain joins TRBV7-9 and TRBJ2-7; D ambiguous. CDR3 length: 13 residues. The V gene lost 4 bases and the J gene lost 3 bases, with 10 bases spanning the gap. Germline-derived CDR1 and CDR2 are SEHNR and FQNEAQ (reference sequence). The CDR3 protein is CASSSAANYEQYF. CDR3 DNA: TGTGCCAGCAGCTCCGCCGCTAACTACGAGCAGTACTTC.

V and J are TRBV14 and TRBJ1-1; D not certain. From germline, CDR1 is SGHDN and CDR2 FVKESK. The ends were cut back, 0 bases at V and 7 bases at J, with 9 bases in the middle. The CDR3 totals 13 residues. Here the CDR3 DNA reads TGTGCCAGCAGCCAAGATTTGCAGGATGAAGCTTTCTTT. It yields the protein CASSQDLQDEAFF.